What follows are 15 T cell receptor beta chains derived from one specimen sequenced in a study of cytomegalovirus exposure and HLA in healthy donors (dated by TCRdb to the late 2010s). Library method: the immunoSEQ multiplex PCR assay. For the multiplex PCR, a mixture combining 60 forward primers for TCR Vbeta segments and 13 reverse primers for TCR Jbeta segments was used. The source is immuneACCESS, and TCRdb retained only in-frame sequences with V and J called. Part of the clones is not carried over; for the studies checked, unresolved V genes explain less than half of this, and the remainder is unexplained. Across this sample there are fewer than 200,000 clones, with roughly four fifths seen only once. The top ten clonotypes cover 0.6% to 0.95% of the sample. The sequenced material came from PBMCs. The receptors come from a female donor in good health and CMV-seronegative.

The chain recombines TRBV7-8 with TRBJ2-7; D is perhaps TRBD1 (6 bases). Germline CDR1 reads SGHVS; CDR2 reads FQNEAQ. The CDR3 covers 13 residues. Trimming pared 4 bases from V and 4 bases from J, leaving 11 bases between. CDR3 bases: TGTGCCAGCAGCTACGGACAGTTTTACGAGCAGTACTTC. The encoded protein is CASSYGQFYEQYF.

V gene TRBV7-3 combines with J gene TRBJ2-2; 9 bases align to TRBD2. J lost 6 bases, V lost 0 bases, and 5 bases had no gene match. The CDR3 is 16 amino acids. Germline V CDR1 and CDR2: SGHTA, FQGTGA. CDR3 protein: CASSLTAGGPAGELFF. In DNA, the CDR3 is TGTGCCAGCAGCTTAACGGCGGGGGGGCCCGCCGGGGAGCTGTTTTTT.

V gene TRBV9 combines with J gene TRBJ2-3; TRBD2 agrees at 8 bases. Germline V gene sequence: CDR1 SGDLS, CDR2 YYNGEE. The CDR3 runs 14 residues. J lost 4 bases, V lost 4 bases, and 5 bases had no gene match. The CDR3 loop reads CASSPGGAADTQYF. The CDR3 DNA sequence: TGTGCCAGCAGCCCGGGGGGGGCGGCAGATACGCAGTATTTT.

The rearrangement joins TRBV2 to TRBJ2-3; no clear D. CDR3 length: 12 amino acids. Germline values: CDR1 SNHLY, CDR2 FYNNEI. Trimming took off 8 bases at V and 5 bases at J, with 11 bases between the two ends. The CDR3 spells CASALSRDTQYF. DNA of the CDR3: TGTGCCAGCGCCCTATCGAGAGATACGCAGTATTTT.

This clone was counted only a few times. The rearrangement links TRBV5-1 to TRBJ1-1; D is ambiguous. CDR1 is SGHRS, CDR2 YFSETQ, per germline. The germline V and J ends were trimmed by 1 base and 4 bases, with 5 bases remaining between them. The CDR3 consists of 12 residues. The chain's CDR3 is CASSLTATEAFF. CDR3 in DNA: TGCGCCAGCAGCTTGACAGCCACTGAAGCTTTCTTT.

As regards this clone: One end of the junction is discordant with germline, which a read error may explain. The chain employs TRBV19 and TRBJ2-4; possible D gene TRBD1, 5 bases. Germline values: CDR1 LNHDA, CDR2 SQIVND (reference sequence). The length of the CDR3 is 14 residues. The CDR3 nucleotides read TGTGCCAGTAGCGCCAGAGGACAAAAAAACAGTCAGTACTTC. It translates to CASSARGQKNSQYF.

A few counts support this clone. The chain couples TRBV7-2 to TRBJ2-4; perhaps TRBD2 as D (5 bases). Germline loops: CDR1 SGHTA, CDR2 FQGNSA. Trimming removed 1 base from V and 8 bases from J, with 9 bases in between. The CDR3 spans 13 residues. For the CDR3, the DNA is TGTGCCAGCAGCTTAGGTCTGGAGGACATTCAGTACTTC. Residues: CASSLGLEDIQYF.

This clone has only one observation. The DNA for the CDR3 is TGTGCCAGCAGTGACAGGGGCCTAGGCGAGCAGTACTTC. Translating it yields CASSDRGLGEQYF. V usage is TRBV6-5 and J usage is TRBJ2-7; 8 bases are shared with TRBD1. The CDR3 length is 13 residues. The junction had 6 bases not matched to a gene; V was cut back by 5 bases and J by 6 bases. Germline V gene lookup returns CDR1 MNHEY and CDR2 SVGAGI.

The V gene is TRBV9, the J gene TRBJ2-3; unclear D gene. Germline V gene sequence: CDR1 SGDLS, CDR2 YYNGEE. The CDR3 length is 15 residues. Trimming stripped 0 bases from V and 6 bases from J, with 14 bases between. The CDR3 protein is CASSVGTIQTDTQYF. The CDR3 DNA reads TGTGCCAGCAGCGTAGGTACTATCCAGACGGATACGCAGTATTTT. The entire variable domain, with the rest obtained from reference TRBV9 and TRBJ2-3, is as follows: DSGVTQTPKHLITATGQRVTLRCSPRSGDLSVYWYQQSLDQGLQFLIQYYNGEERAKGNILERFSAQQFPDLHSELNLSSLELGDSALYFCASSVGTIQTDTQYFGPGTRLTVL.

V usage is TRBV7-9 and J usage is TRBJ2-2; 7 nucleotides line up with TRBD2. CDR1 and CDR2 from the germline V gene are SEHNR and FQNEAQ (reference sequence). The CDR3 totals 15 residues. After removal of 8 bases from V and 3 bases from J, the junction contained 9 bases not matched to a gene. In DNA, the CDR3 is TGTGCCAGCCTTTTTTCTGGGGGGGACACCGGGGAGCTGTTTTTT. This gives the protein CASLFSGGDTGELFF.

CDR3 loop: CASREFQGYSYEQYF. The DNA of the CDR3 is TGTGCCAGCAGGGAATTTCAGGGGTACTCCTACGAGCAGTACTTC. The V and J genes are TRBV6-5 and TRBJ2-7; TRBD1 is a possible D gene (6 bases). The ends were cut back, 6 bases at V and 0 bases at J, with 15 bases in the middle. The CDR3 sequence is 15 residues long. The germline V gene encodes CDR1 MNHEY and CDR2 SVGAGI.

The CDR3 here is CASSPRLAGGNEQYF. CDR3 DNA sequence: TGTGCCAGCTCACCTAGACTAGCGGGAGGGAACGAGCAGTACTTC. V usage is TRBV18 and J usage is TRBJ2-7; 14 bases match TRBD2. The CDR3 is 15 residues long. Germline V lookup: CDR1 KGHSH, CDR2 LQKENI. The junction had 3 bases not matched to a gene; V was cut back by 3 bases and J by 5 bases.

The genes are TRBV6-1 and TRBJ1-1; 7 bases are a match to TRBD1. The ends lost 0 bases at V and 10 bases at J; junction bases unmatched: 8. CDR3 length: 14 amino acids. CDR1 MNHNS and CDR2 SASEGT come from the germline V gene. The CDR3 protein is CASSEAEDRAAAFF. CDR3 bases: TGTGCCAGCAGTGAAGCCGAAGACAGGGCGGCAGCTTTCTTT.

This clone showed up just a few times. The CDR3 DNA is TGTGCCAGCAGCGGGACAGCAACTAATGAAAAACTGTTTTTT. It translates to CASSGTATNEKLFF. This sequence joins TRBV9 and TRBJ1-4, with D possibly TRBD1 on 6 matching bases. V was pared by 3 bases and J by 0 bases, with 6 bases between. Germline V gene sequence: CDR1 SGDLS, CDR2 YYNGEE. The CDR3 spans 14 residues.

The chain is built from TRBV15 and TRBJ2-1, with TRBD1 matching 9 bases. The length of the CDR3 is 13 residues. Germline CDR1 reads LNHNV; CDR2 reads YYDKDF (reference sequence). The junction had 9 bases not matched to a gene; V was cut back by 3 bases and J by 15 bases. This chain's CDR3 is CATSRSGDRVLFF. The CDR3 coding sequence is TGTGCCACCAGCAGGTCGGGGGACAGGGTTTTGTTCTTC. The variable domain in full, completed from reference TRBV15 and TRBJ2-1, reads DAMVIQNPRYQVTQFGKPVTLSCSQTLNHNVMYWYQQKSSQAPKLLFHYYDKDFNNEADTPDNFQSRRPNTSFCFLDIRSPGLGDTAMYLCATSRSGDRVLFFGPGTRLTVL.